Following are 24 T cell receptor beta chains from one sample sequenced in a study of T cell responses to AZD1222 COVID-19 vaccine. Profiled with immunoSEQ multiplex PCR; TCRdb holds only in-frame clones, not every one. The sample shows about 87,000 clones, roughly 90% of them seen only once. Sequenced material: peripheral blood, taken on day 0 of AZD1222 vaccination. These receptors came from an adult in good health.

V is TRBV10-3 and J is TRBJ2-2; 9 nucleotides agree with TRBD2. Unmatched junction bases numbered 15, after V lost 3 bases and J lost 1 base. Germline V gene sequence: CDR1 ENHRY, CDR2 SYGVKD. This CDR3 spans 20 amino acids. CDR3 protein: CAISEVWASGIRENTGELFF. As DNA, the CDR3 is TGTGCCATCAGTGAAGTTTGGGCTAGCGGGATTCGGGAGAACACCGGGGAGCTGTTTTTT.

The genes are TRBV4-2 and TRBJ2-6, with D maybe TRBD1 (6 bases). Germline CDR1 reads LGHNA; CDR2 reads YNFKEQ. CDR3 size: 18 residues. V was pared by 1 base and J by 0 bases, with 13 bases between. The CDR3 is CASSQVTGSASGANVLTF. CDR3 sequence (DNA): TGTGCCAGCAGCCAAGTCACAGGGTCTGCCTCTGGGGCCAACGTCCTGACTTTC.

The rearrangement links TRBV15 to TRBJ2-2; D perhaps matches TRBD1 (5 bases). Germline V gives CDR1 LNHNV, CDR2 YYDKDF (reference sequence). The V gene lost 0 bases and the J gene lost 2 bases, with 13 bases spanning the gap. The CDR3 loop spans 17 amino acids. The CDR3 loop is CATSRDRSQGNTGELFF. CDR3 bases: TGTGCCACCAGCAGAGATCGTAGCCAGGGAAACACCGGGGAGCTGTTTTTT.

The chain is built from TRBV28 and TRBJ2-2; 11 nucleotides match TRBD2. J lost 7 bases, V lost 7 bases, and 8 bases had no gene match. Germline CDR1 MDHEN, CDR2 SYDVKM. CDR3 size: 15 residues. Written as DNA, the CDR3 is TGTGCCAGCAAACTAGCGGGAGTGACCGGCGGGGAGCTGTTTTTT. It translates to CASKLAGVTGGELFF.

This chain connects TRBV2 to TRBJ2-1; 8 nucleotides agree with TRBD2. This CDR3 is 15 amino acids long. V lost 6 bases, J lost 2 bases, and 6 bases stayed unmatched. Germline V gene lookup returns CDR1 SNHLY and CDR2 FYNNEI. The CDR3 is CASRRLAPTYNEQFF. CDR3 sequence (DNA): TGTGCCAGCAGGAGACTAGCGCCAACCTACAATGAGCAGTTCTTC.

The table lists this clone with a count of one. This chain links TRBV5-8 with TRBJ1-4; D is possibly TRBD1 (6 bases). There are 16 residues in the CDR3. The V end lost 2 bases, the J end lost 0 bases, and 11 bases lay between the germline ends. Per germline, CDR1 SGHTS and CDR2 YDEGEE. This CDR3 reads CASSLPGAATNEKLFF. CDR3 in DNA: TGTGCCAGCAGCTTACCGGGGGCGGCAACTAATGAAAAACTGTTTTTT.

CDR3 DNA sequence: TGCGCCAGCAGCTTGGGGTCAGGGATCATGAACACTGAAGCTTTCTTT. It translates to CASSLGSGIMNTEAFF. The chain links TRBV5-1 to TRBJ1-1; the D gene is possibly TRBD1 (5 bases). The V and J ends lost 0 bases and 0 bases respectively, with 12 bases between them. The germline V gene has CDR1 SGHRS and CDR2 YFSETQ. This CDR3 comprises 16 residues.

This clone has only one observation. The chain has TRBV4-3 and TRBJ2-5; possible D gene TRBD2, 6 bases. The V end lost 4 bases, the J end lost 0 bases, and 18 bases lay between the germline ends. The CDR3 has 17 residues. Germline values: CDR1 LGHNA, CDR2 YSLEER. The CDR3 DNA follows: TGCGCCAGCAGCCCCGGGGAGGCTTGGGCTCACCAAGAGACCCAGTACTTC. Protein product: CASSPGEAWAHQETQYF.

This chain joins TRBV27 and TRBJ2-7; D call uncertain. In germline, CDR1 is MNHEY, CDR2 SMNVEV (reference sequence). This CDR3 contains 12 residues. The V and J ends lost 6 bases and 2 bases respectively, with 8 bases between them. The CDR3, as DNA: TGTGCCAGCAGCGACCCGCCCTACGAGCAGTACTTC. This sequence encodes CASSDPPYEQYF.

J is TRBJ2-5 and V is TRBV15, with 11 bases aligning to TRBD2. The V gene end was trimmed by 2 bases and the J gene end by 13 bases; junction bases not matched to a gene: 6. The germline V gene has CDR1 LNHNV and CDR2 YYDKDF (reference sequence). The CDR3 totals 13 residues. The CDR3 DNA follows: TGTGCCACCAGCAGAACTAGCGGGAGAATTCCGTACTTC. Its translation: CATSRTSGRIPYF. Using reference TRBV15 and TRBJ2-5 for the parts outside the CDR3, the full variable domain is DAMVIQNPRYQVTQFGKPVTLSCSQTLNHNVMYWYQQKSSQAPKLLFHYYDKDFNNEADTPDNFQSRRPNTSFCFLDIRSPGLGDTAMYLCATSRTSGRIPYFGPGTRLLVL.

The chain employs TRBV5-1 and TRBJ2-3; perhaps TRBD2 as D (5 bases). The CDR3 runs 13 residues. The germline V and J ends were trimmed by 1 base and 5 bases, with 8 bases remaining between them. CDR1 is SGHRS, CDR2 YFSETQ, per germline. In DNA, the CDR3 is TGCGCCAGCAGCTTGTCGGGATTAGATACGCAGTATTTT. Its translation is CASSLSGLDTQYF.

The chain joins TRBV14 to TRBJ2-5; 7 bases fit TRBD1. The germline gives CDR1 SGHDN, CDR2 FVKESK. The CDR3 sequence is 16 residues long. Trimming removed 4 bases from V and 1 base from J; junction bases left unmatched: 9. The CDR3 DNA reads TGTGCCAGCAGCCTAACCCGGGACAGATTCCAAGAGACCCAGTACTTC. Protein product: CASSLTRDRFQETQYF.

The V call is TRBV3-1 (or the pseudogene TRBV3-2), the J call TRBJ2-7; 9 bases are a match to TRBD1. Germline CDR1 reads LGHDT; CDR2 reads YNNKEL (reference sequence). The V segment lost 1 base and the J segment 4 bases; nucleotides outside the gene matches: 5. This CDR3 contains 15 residues. The CDR3 reads CASSQGGGQGYEQYF. CDR3 DNA: TGTGCCAGCAGCCAAGGGGGGGGACAGGGATACGAGCAGTACTTC.

This clone was recorded once. The rearrangement joins TRBV2 to TRBJ2-1; D unresolved. The germline V gene has CDR1 SNHLY and CDR2 FYNNEI. CDR3 length: 13 residues. V was cut by 2 bases and J by 4 bases, with 6 bases left in between. CDR3 DNA: TGTGCCAGCAGTGAAAACGAATACAATGAGCAGTTCTTC. Protein sequence: CASSENEYNEQFF. The full variable domain, rest sourced from reference TRBV2 and TRBJ2-1, is EPEVTQTPSHQVTQMGQEVILRCVPISNHLYFYWYRQILGQKVEFLVSFYNNEISEKSEIFDDQFSVERPDGSNFTLKIRSTKLEDSAMYFCASSENEYNEQFFGPGTRLTVL.

This rearrangement joins TRBV11-2 to TRBJ2-4, with D perhaps TRBD2 (6 bases). Trimming left V 1 base short and J 3 bases short, with 13 bases between. The CDR3 spans 16 residues. Germline V gene sequence: CDR1 SGHAT, CDR2 FQNNGV. CDR3 amino acids: CASSLVGRGDKNIQYF. Written as DNA, the CDR3 is TGTGCCAGCAGCTTAGTGGGACGCGGGGACAAAAACATTCAGTACTTC.

V and J are TRBV5-4 and TRBJ2-3; D gene unclear. Looked up from germline, CDR1 is SGHNT and CDR2 is YYREEE (reference sequence). V shed 0 bases and J shed 3 bases, with 11 bases lying between them. This CDR3 is 15 amino acids long. Here the CDR3 reads CASSLDLVRTDTQYF. The CDR3 DNA reads as TGTGCCAGCAGCTTGGACCTAGTTAGAACAGATACGCAGTATTTT. The complete variable domain, with remaining parts taken from reference TRBV5-4 and TRBJ2-3, reads ETGVTQSPTHLIKTRGQQVTLRCSSQSGHNTVSWYQQALGQGPQFIFQYYREEENGRGNFPPRFSGLQFPNYSSELNVNALELDDSALYLCASSLDLVRTDTQYFGPGTRLTVL.

This chain links TRBV5-5 with TRBJ1-2; 8 positions agree with TRBD1. The germline gives CDR1 SGHKS, CDR2 YYEKEE (reference sequence). The CDR3 is 18 residues long. J lost 4 bases, V lost 0 bases, and 14 bases had no gene match. In DNA, the CDR3 is TGTGCCAGCAGCTTGGTTATTTTGGACAGGGTCCTAAGCTATGGCTACACCTTC. Its translation is CASSLVILDRVLSYGYTF.

The chain employs TRBV19 and TRBJ1-2; 7 nucleotides align to TRBD1. This CDR3 is 16 amino acids long. Germline loops: CDR1 LNHDA, CDR2 SQIVND (reference sequence). After removal of 5 bases from V and 4 bases from J, the junction contained 13 bases not matched to a gene. DNA of the CDR3: TGTGCCAGTAGTGCCCCCTCGGAGGGGGCAGGCTATGGCTACACCTTC. Translated, it gives CASSAPSEGAGYGYTF.

The chain couples TRBV28 to TRBJ1-4, with 8 bases matching TRBD1. Germline lookup yields CDR1 MDHEN and CDR2 SYDVKM. V was pared by 4 bases and J by 8 bases, with 9 bases of the junction left unmatched. The CDR3 runs 15 residues. CDR3 in amino acids: CASSSPSGGREKLFF. In nucleotides, the CDR3 is TGTGCCAGCAGTTCGCCGTCAGGGGGCCGGGAAAAACTGTTTTTT.

The rearrangement joins TRBV29-1 to TRBJ1-1; no definite D call. In germline, CDR1 is SQVTM, CDR2 ANQGSEA. Trimming shortened V by 3 bases and J by 1 base, and 6 bases separated the two germline ends. The CDR3 runs to 12 residues. The CDR3 spells CSVDLTNTEAFF. CDR3 sequence (DNA): TGCAGCGTTGACCTAACGAACACTGAAGCTTTCTTT.

This sequence joins TRBV7-9 and TRBJ2-1, with D perhaps matching TRBD2 (6 bases). Trimming removed 2 bases at V and 9 bases at J, with 14 bases between. CDR1 and CDR2 (germline): SEHNR, FQNEAQ (reference sequence). This CDR3 contains 14 residues. Here the CDR3 DNA reads TGTGCCAGCAGCTTAATGCAGGGAGCGGGTGAGCAGTTCTTC. Translating gives CASSLMQGAGEQFF.

Here the CDR3 DNA reads TGTGCCAGCAGCTCCATACAGGGAATCACAGATACGCAGTATTTT. Encoded protein: CASSSIQGITDTQYF. The chain employs TRBV5-4 and TRBJ2-3; a weak D match, TRBD1 (6 bases). The CDR3 has 15 residues. V was clipped by 3 bases and J by 2 bases, with 13 bases between them. Germline V CDR1 and CDR2: SGHNT, YYREEE (reference sequence).

V usage is TRBV5-1 and J usage is TRBJ1-1; D is undetermined. Between the trimmed V and J ends, which lost 2 bases and 8 bases, there was a span of 16 bases. The CDR3 has 14 residues. Germline CDR1 reads SGHRS; CDR2 reads YFSETQ. CDR3 nucleotides: TGCGCCAGCAGCTTCAGACCGAGCGAAGCGGAAGCTTTCTTT. Protein: CASSFRPSEAEAFF.

This chain uses TRBV10-3 with TRBJ1-6; a possible D gene is TRBD1 (5 bases). CDR1 and CDR2 (germline): ENHRY, SYGVKD. The CDR3 has 14 residues. V lost 7 bases and J 8 bases, leaving 15 bases between the germline ends. This chain's CDR3 is CAITPGPTDSPLHF. The CDR3 nucleotides are TGTGCCATCACGCCGGGACCTACAGATTCACCCCTCCACTTT.